The following is a T cell receptor beta chain sequence with its context. Its antigen remains unidentified. The CDR3 totals 13 residues. Losses at the gene ends were 5 bases for V and 8 bases for J; bases not matched to a gene: 6. Germline V gene lookup returns CDR1 MNHEY and CDR2 SVGAGI. This sample was taken from a study of T cell clones after liver transplantation. At the level of the study: Three of the eight recipients were HCV-positive; the rest had non-autoimmune, non-viral transplant indications. Draws occurred before transplant, before withdrawal, and after complete or failed withdrawal. Study conclusions and caveats: Conclusions were preliminary, with small, heterogeneous patient groups.

Here immunoSEQ multiplex PCR was the method, and the copy in TCRdb shows in-frame clones only, minus some. Among 45,000 to 55,000 clones listed, 70% to 85% were seen once. The receptor comes from a human donor who received a liver transplant. The sample in question was CD4+ T cells from blood, obtained before liver transplant. The gene calls are TRBV6-5 and TRBJ2-1, with 7 bases fitting TRBD1. In DNA form, the CDR3 reads TGTGCCAGCAGTCTGGGACAGATCGATGAGCAGTTCTTC. Translating gives CASSLGQIDEQFF.